The present entry profiles one T cell receptor (beta chain) with its context. Antigen: not known. Produced via immunoSEQ multiplex PCR; TCRdb's table is partial and in-frame only. Of some 150,000 clones listed, approximately 95% are singletons. This entry belongs to a study of T cell responses to AZD1222 COVID-19 vaccine. About the study: Pooling covered second doses at about 4 or about 12 weeks. Regarding the study as a whole: The study found vaccine-associated CD4 TCRs spanning spike, dominant at 160-218 and 743-854.

The TCR comes from an adult in good health. The sequenced sample was peripheral blood, obtained on day 0 of AZD1222 vaccination.

The CDR3 nucleotides are TGTGCCAGTAGTACTCGACAGGGGGCGGGCAATCAGCCCCAGCATTTT. Protein: CASSTRQGAGNQPQHF. The chain employs TRBV19 and TRBJ1-5; 10 positions agree with TRBD1. The CDR3 extends over 16 amino acids. Germline trimming cut 4 bases from V and 2 bases from J; bases unmatched to any gene: 5. CDR1 LNHDA and CDR2 SQIVND come from the germline V gene (reference sequence).